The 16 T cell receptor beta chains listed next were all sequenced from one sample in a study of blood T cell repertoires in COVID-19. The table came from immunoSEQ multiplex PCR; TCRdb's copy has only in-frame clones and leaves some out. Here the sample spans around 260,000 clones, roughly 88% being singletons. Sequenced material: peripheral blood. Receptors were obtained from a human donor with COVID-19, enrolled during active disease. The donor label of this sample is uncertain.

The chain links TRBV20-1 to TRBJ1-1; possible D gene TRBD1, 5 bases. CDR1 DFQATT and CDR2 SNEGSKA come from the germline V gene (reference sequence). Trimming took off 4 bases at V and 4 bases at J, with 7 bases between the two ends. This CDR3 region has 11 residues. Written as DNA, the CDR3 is TGCAGTGCTACTAGGGGCACTGAAGCTTTCTTT. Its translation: CSATRGTEAFF.

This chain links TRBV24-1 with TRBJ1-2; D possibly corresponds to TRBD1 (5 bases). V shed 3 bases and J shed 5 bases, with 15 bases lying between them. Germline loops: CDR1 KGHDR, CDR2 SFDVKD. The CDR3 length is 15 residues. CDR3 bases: TGTGCCACCAGTGATAATGCGGGGACGGGGTATGGCTACACCTTC. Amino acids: CATSDNAGTGYGYTF.

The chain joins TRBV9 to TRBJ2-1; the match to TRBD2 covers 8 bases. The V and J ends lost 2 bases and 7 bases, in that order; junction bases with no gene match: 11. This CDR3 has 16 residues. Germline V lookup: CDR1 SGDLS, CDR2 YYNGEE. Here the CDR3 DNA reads TGTGCCAGCAGCGTTCACCTTACTAGCGGACTGAATGAGCAGTTCTTC. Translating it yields CASSVHLTSGLNEQFF. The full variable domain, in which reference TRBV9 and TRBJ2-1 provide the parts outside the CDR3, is DSGVTQTPKHLITATGQRVTLRCSPRSGDLSVYWYQQSLDQGLQFLIQYYNGEERAKGNILERFSAQQFPDLHSELNLSSLELGDSALYFCASSVHLTSGLNEQFFGPGTRLTVL.

The CDR3 is CASSSPADRANYGYTF. CDR3 sequence (DNA): TGTGCCAGCAGTTCTCCCGCCGACAGAGCTAACTATGGCTACACCTTC. The V gene is TRBV28, the J gene TRBJ1-2, with a possible D match to TRBD1 (5 bases). V lost 4 bases and J 0 bases, leaving 15 bases between the germline ends. This CDR3 comprises 16 residues. Germline assignment: CDR1 MDHEN and CDR2 SYDVKM.

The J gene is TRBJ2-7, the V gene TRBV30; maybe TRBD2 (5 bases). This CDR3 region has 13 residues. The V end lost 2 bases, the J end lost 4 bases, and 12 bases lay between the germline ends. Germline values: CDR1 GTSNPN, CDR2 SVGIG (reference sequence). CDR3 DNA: TGTGCCTGGAGTACCGGGGTCGTGTACGAGCAGTACTTC. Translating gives CAWSTGVVYEQYF.

CDR3 loop: CSTTTGTGNTGELFF. The CDR3 region has the DNA TGCAGCACGACCACCGGGACAGGGAACACCGGGGAGCTGTTTTTT. V gene TRBV29-1 combines with J gene TRBJ2-2, with TRBD1 identical over 8 bases. The CDR3 extends over 15 amino acids. The germline V gene encodes CDR1 SQVTM and CDR2 ANQGSEA. The V and J ends lost 8 bases and 1 base, in that order; junction bases with no gene match: 9.

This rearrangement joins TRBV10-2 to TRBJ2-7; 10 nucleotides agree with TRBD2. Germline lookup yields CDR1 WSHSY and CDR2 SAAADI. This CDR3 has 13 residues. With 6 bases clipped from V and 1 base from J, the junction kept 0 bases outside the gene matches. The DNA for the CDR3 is TGCGCCAGCAGACTAGCGGGATCCTACGAGCAGTACTTC. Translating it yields CASRLAGSYEQYF.

The CDR3 bases are TGTGCCAGCAGGGACAGGGGGCATTCACCCCTCCACTTT. Protein: CASRDRGHSPLHF. The J gene is TRBJ1-6, the V gene TRBV28; 11 bases fit TRBD1. V was pared by 6 bases and J by 8 bases, with 0 bases of the junction left unmatched. This CDR3 spans 13 amino acids. Germline V lookup: CDR1 MDHEN, CDR2 SYDVKM.

For the CDR3, the DNA is TGTGCCAGCAGCAAAGGAGCCTACGAGCAGTACTTC. It specifies CASSKGAYEQYF. The chain is built from TRBV3-1 (or the pseudogene TRBV3-2) and TRBJ2-7; D is ambiguous. Trimming took off 5 bases at V and 2 bases at J, with 7 bases between the two ends. The CDR3 is 12 amino acids. Germline V gene sequence: CDR1 LGHDT, CDR2 YNNKEL (reference sequence).

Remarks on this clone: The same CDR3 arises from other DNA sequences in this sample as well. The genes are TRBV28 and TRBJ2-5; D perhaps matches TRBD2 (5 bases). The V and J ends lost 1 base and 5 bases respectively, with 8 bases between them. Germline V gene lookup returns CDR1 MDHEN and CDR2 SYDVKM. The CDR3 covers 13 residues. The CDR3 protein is CASSLSGGETQYF. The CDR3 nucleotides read TGTGCCAGCAGTTTATCGGGCGGGGAGACCCAGTACTTC.

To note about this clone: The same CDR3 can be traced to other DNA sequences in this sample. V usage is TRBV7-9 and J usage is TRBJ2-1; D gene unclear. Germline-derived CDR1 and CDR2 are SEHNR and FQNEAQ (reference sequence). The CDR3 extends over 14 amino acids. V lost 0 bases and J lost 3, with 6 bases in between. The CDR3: CASSLASGYNEQFF. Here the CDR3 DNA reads TGTGCCAGCAGCTTAGCCTCGGGCTACAATGAGCAGTTCTTC.

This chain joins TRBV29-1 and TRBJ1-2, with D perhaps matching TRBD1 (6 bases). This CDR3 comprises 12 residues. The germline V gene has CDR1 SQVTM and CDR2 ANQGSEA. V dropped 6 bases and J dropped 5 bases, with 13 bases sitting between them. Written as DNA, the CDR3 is TGCAGCGTCGGGACACCTGATTATGGCTACACCTTC. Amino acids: CSVGTPDYGYTF.

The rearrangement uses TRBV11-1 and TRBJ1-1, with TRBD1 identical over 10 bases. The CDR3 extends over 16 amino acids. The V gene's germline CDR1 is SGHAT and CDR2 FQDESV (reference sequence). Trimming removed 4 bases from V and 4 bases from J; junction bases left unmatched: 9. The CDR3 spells CASSSKFRTGGTEAFF. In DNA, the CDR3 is TGTGCCAGCAGCTCGAAATTTCGGACAGGGGGCACTGAAGCTTTCTTT.

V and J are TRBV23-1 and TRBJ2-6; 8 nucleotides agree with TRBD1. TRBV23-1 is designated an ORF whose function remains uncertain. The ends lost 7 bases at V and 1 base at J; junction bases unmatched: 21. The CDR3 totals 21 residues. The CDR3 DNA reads TGCGCCAGCATTCACCCCCCCCCAGGACAGGGAACGGGTTCTGGGGCCAACGTCCTGACTTTC. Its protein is CASIHPPPGQGTGSGANVLTF.

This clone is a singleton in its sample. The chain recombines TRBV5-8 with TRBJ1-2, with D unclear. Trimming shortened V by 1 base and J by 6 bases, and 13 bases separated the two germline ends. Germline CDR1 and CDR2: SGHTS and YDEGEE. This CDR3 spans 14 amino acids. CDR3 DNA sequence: TGTGCCAGCAGCTTGATGGCGGCAGCCGATGGCTACACCTTC. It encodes CASSLMAAADGYTF.

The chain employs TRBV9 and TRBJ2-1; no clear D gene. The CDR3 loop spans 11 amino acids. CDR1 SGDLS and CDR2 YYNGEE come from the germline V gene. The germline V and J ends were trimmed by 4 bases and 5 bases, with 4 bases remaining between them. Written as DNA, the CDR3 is TGTGCCAGCAGCTTAAACAATGAGCAGTTCTTC. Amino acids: CASSLNNEQFF. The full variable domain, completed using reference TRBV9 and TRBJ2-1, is DSGVTQTPKHLITATGQRVTLRCSPRSGDLSVYWYQQSLDQGLQFLIQYYNGEERAKGNILERFSAQQFPDLHSELNLSSLELGDSALYFCASSLNNEQFFGPGTRLTVL.